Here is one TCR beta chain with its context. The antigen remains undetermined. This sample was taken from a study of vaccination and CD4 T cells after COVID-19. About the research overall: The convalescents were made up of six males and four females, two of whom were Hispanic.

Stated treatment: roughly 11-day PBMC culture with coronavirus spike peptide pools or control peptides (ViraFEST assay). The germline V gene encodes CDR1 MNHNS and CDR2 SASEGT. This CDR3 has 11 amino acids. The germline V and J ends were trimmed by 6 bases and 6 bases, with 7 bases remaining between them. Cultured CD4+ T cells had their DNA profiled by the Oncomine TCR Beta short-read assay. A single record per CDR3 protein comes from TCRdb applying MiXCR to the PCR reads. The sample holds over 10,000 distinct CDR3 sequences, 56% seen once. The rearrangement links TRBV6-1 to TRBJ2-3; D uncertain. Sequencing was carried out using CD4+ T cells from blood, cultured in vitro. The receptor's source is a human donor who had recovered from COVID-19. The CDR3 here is CASRHADTQYF. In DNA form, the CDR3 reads TGTGCCAGCAGGCATGCGGATACGCAGTATTTT.